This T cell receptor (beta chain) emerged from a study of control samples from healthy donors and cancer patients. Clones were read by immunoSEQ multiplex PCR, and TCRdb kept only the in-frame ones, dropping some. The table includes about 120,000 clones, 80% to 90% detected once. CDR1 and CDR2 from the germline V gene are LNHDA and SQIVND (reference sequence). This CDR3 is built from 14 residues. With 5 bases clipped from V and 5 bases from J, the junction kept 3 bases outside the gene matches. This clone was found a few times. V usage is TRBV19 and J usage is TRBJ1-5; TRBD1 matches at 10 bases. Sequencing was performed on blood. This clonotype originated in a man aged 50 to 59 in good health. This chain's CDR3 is CASSSGQGHQPQHF. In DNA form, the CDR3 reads TGTGCCAGTAGTTCGGGACAGGGGCATCAGCCCCAGCATTTT. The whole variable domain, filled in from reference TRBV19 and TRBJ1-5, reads DGGITQSPKYLFRKEGQNVTLSCEQNLNHDAMYWYRQDPGQGLRLIYYSQIVNDFQKGDIAEGYSVSREKKESFPLTVTSAQKNPTAFYLCASSSGQGHQPQHFGDGTRLSIL.